The clone carrying this T cell receptor (beta chain) was recorded a few times. Antigen specificity is unknown. The entry originates in a study of T-cell memory formation after mild COVID-19. Study-level background: Largely donor-specific sequence clusters came from a couple of donors.

General study findings and limits: Cross-reactive memory apparently joined, as some responding clones appeared in pre-infection memory. CD4+ contracting clones were mainly CM and EM; CD8+ ones, EMRA. Whether second-wave clones peaking at day 37 were SARS-CoV-2 specific went unconfirmed.

TCRdb itself ran the 5' RACE reads through MiXCR, one entry per CDR3 protein. The sample carries 350,000 to 450,000 distinct CDR3 sequences, roughly a quarter recorded once. The germline V gene has CDR1 LNHDA and CDR2 SQIVND (reference sequence). V lost 6 bases and J lost 3; bases outside the gene matches: 7. The CDR3 is 15 residues long. The chain is built from TRBV19 and TRBJ2-7, with TRBD2 identical over 11 bases. This receptor was obtained from an adult woman who had mild COVID-19 (a few samples of this study predate the infection). Cell type and time point are not known. Material for sequencing was PBMCs or a T cell subset sorted from them (not recorded which). CDR3 sequence: CASRLTSGNIYEQYF. As DNA, the CDR3 is TGTGCCAGTAGGTTGACTAGCGGGAATATCTACGAGCAGTACTTC.